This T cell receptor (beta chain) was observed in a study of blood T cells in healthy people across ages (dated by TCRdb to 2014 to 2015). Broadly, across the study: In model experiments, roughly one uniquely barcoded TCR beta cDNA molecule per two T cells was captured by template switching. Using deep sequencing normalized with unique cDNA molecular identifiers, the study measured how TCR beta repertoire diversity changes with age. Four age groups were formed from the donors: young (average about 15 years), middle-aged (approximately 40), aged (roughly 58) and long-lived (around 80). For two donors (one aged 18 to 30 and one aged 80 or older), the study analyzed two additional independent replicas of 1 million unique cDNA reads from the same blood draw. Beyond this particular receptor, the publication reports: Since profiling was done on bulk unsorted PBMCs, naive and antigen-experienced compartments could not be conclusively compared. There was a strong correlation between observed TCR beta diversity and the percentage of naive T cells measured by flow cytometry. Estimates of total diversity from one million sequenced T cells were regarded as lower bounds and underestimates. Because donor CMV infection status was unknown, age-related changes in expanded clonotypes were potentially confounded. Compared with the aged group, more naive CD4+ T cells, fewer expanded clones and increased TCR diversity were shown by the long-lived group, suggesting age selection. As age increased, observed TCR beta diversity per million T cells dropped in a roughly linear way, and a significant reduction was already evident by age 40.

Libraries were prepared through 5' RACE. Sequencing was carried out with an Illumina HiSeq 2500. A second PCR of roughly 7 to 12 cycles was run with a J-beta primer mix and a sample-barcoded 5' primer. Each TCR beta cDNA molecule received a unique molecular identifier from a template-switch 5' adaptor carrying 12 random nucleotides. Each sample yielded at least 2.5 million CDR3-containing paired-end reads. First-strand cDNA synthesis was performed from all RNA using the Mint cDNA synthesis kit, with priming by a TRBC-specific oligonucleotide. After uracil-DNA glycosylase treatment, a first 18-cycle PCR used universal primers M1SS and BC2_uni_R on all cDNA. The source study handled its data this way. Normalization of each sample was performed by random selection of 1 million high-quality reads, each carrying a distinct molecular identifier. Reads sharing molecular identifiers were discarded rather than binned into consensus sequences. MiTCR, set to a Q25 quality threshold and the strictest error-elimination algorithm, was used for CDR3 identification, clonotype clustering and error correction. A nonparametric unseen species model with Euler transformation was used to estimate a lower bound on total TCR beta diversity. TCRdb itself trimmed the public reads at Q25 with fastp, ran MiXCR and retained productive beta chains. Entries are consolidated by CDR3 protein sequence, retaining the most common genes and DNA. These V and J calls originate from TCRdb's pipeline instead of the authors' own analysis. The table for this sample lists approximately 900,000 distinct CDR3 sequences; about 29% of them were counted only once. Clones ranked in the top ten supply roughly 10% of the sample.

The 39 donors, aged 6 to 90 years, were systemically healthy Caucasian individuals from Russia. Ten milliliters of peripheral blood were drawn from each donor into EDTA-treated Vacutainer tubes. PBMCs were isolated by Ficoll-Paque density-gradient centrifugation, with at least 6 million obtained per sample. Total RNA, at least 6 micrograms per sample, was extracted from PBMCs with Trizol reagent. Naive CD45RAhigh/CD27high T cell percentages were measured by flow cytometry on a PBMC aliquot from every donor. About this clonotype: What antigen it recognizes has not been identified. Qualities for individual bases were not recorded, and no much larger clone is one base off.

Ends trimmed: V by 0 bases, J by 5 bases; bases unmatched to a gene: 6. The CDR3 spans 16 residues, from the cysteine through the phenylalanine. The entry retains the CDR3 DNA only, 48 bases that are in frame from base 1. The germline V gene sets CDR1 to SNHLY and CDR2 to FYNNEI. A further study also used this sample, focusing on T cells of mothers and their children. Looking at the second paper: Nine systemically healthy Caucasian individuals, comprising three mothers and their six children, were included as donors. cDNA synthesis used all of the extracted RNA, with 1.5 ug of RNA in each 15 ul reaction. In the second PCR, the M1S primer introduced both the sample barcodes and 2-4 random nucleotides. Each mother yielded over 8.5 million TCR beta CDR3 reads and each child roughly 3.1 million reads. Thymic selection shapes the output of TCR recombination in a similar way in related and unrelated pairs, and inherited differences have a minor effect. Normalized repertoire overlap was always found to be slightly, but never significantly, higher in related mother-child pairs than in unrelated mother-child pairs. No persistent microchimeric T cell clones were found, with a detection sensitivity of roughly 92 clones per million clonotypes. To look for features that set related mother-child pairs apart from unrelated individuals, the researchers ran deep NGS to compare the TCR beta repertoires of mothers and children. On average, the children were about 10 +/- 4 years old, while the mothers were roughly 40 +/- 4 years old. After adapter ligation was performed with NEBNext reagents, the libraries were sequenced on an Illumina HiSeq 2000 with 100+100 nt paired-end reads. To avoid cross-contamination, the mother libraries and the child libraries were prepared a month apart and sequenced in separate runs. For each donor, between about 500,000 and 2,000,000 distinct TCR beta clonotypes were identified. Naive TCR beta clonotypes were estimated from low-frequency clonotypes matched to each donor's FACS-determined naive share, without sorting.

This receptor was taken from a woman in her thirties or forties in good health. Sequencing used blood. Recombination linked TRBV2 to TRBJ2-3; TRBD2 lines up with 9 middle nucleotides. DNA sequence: TGTGCCAGCAGTGAAGCGGACCTAGCGGGGTTAGATACGCAGTATTTT. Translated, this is CASSEADLAGLDTQYF.